This TCR beta chain appears in the sequencing data of a study of CD8 T cells in Susac syndrome. Study results and caveats: As acknowledged by the study, its TCR sequencing and HLA analysis included a relatively small number of individuals.

Unmatched junction bases numbered 9, after V lost 1 base and J lost 5 bases. The V gene's germline CDR1 is GTSNPN and CDR2 SVGIG (reference sequence). The CDR3 runs to 15 residues. About this clonotype: The target antigen is unknown.

It was with random hexamers that about 0.45 to 1 ug RNA was reverse transcribed. Amplification of TCR beta CDR3 spanned 54 Vbeta and 13 Jbeta via immunoSEQ multiplex PCR. TCRdb redid the calling of the immunoSEQ multiplex PCR reads with MiXCR, one entry per CDR3 protein. The sample records about 66,000 distinct CDR3 sequences, about 94% being singletons. The study sequenced TCR beta in blood CD8+ and CD4+ T cells. Sequenced input: CD8+ T cells from PBMCs. The receptor comes from a human donor with multiple sclerosis. The V call is TRBV30, the J call TRBJ1-2, with 8 bases identical to TRBD1. The CDR3: CAWSGGTGRLYGYTF. The CDR3 nucleotides read TGTGCCTGGAGTGGCGGGACAGGTCGCCTATATGGCTACACCTTC.